Listed here are 18 T cell receptor beta chains from one sample, sequenced in a study of blood T cell repertoires in COVID-19. The assay was immunoSEQ multiplex PCR, and TCRdb's table has in-frame clones only and misses some. The sample includes some 290,000 clones, approximately 89% of them seen just once. The specimen was PBMCs or T cells enriched from blood (not recorded which). Source of these receptors: a woman aged 25 to 39 who had recovered from COVID-19.

This chain connects TRBV19 to TRBJ1-5; TRBD1 agrees at 10 bases. The junction had 3 bases not matched to a gene; V was cut back by 10 bases and J by 3 bases. The CDR3 has 13 amino acids. Looked up from germline, CDR1 is LNHDA and CDR2 is SQIVND (reference sequence). DNA of the CDR3: TGTGCCACCGGGACAGGGGACAATCAGCCCCAGCATTTT. Translation gives CATGTGDNQPQHF.

This clone was counted a single time. The sample holds other DNA sequences that translate to the same CDR3. The genes are TRBV5-1 and TRBJ1-1; a weak D match, TRBD1 (6 bases). The CDR3 contains 13 residues. Germline V gives CDR1 SGHRS, CDR2 YFSETQ. V dropped 2 bases and J dropped 3 bases, with 8 bases sitting between them. CDR3 protein: CASSLQGDTEAFF. In nucleotides, the CDR3 is TGCGCCAGCAGCTTACAGGGAGACACTGAAGCTTTCTTT. Full variable domain (missing parts from reference TRBV5-1 and TRBJ1-1): KAGVTQTPRYLIKTRGQQVTLSCSPISGHRSVSWYQQTPGQGLQFLFEYFSETQRNKGNFPGRFSGRQFSNSRSEMNVSTLELGDSALYLCASSLQGDTEAFFGQGTRLTVV.

The chain has TRBV14 and TRBJ2-1; 11 bases align to TRBD2. This CDR3 comprises 15 residues. V dropped 6 bases and J dropped 4; count of bases not matched to a gene: 5. The germline gives CDR1 SGHDN, CDR2 FVKESK. CDR3 sequence (DNA): TGTGCCAGCAGGCGGACTAGCGGGTTTTACAATGAGCAGTTCTTC. Its translation is CASRRTSGFYNEQFF.

V gene TRBV11-2 combines with J gene TRBJ2-7; 11 nucleotides match TRBD1. The CDR3 has 15 residues. J lost 12 bases, V lost 0 bases, and 10 bases had no gene match. The germline CDR1 and CDR2 sequences are SGHAT and FQNNGV. The CDR3 nucleotides read TGTGCCAGCAGCTTAGATATTGGGACAGGGGGATTAGGGTACTTC. It translates to CASSLDIGTGGLGYF.

This rearrangement joins TRBV19 to TRBJ2-2; 11 bases are shared with TRBD2. With 5 bases clipped from V and 1 base from J, the junction kept 9 bases outside the gene matches. The CDR3 consists of 18 residues. Germline assignment: CDR1 LNHDA and CDR2 SQIVND (reference sequence). CDR3 residues: CASSPPGTSGMNTGELFF. CDR3 sequence (DNA): TGTGCCAGTAGTCCCCCGGGGACTAGCGGAATGAACACCGGGGAGCTGTTTTTT.

This chain links TRBV7-9 with TRBJ1-2; 9 bases map to TRBD1. CDR1 is SEHNR and CDR2 is FQNEAQ in the germline V gene (reference sequence). The V gene end was trimmed by 5 bases and the J gene end by 1 base; junction bases not matched to a gene: 5. The CDR3 totals 15 residues. The CDR3 DNA is TGTGCCAGCAGCCCATGGGACAGGGATAACTATGGCTACACCTTC. Translated: CASSPWDRDNYGYTF.

CDR3 DNA: TGTGCCACCAGTGAAGCTCTAGCGGGAGGCGACAAAAACATTCAGTACTTC. Protein: CATSEALAGGDKNIQYF. The J gene is TRBJ2-4, the V gene TRBV24-1; 11 nucleotides agree with TRBD2. J lost 3 bases, V lost 4 bases, and 7 bases had no gene match. The CDR3 runs 17 residues. The germline V gene encodes CDR1 KGHDR and CDR2 SFDVKD.

This chain joins TRBV7-2 and TRBJ2-7; D ambiguous. The ends were cut back, 5 bases at V and 3 bases at J, with 5 bases in the middle. The CDR3 spans 11 residues. The germline V gene has CDR1 SGHTA and CDR2 FQGNSA. Here the CDR3 DNA reads TGTGCCAGCAGCATCAACTACGAGCAGTACTTC. This translates into CASSINYEQYF.

The V call is TRBV19, the J call TRBJ1-1; possibly TRBD1 for D (5 bases). The CDR3 covers 16 residues. Germline values: CDR1 LNHDA, CDR2 SQIVND (reference sequence). V lost 7 bases to trimming and J lost 4 bases, with 22 bases between them. CDR3 DNA sequence: TGTGCCAGTATCTCCACCCAGTCTGGGGGGTCCACTGAAGCTTTCTTT. Encoded protein: CASISTQSGGSTEAFF.

This chain links TRBV4-3 with TRBJ2-3, with 8 bases identical to TRBD2. After removal of 4 bases from V and 0 bases from J, the junction contained 6 bases not matched to a gene. The CDR3 consists of 16 residues. The germline CDR1 and CDR2 sequences are LGHNA and YSLEER. This chain's CDR3 is CASSPRPSGSTDTQYF. The CDR3 DNA reads as TGCGCCAGCAGCCCCCGACCTAGCGGGAGCACAGATACGCAGTATTTT.

The chain is built from TRBV5-1 and TRBJ1-2; 9 bases line up with TRBD1. The CDR3 loop spans 16 amino acids. J lost 4 bases, V lost 7 bases, and 14 bases had no gene match. CDR1 is SGHRS, CDR2 YFSETQ, per germline. The CDR3 DNA reads as TGCGCCAGCGGACCTGAAACAGGGGGCTTCAGCTATGGCTACACCTTC. This translates into CASGPETGGFSYGYTF.

The chain has TRBV11-2 and TRBJ1-1; 9 nucleotides match TRBD1. Germline V lookup: CDR1 SGHAT, CDR2 FQNNGV. There are 15 residues in the CDR3. V dropped 5 bases and J dropped 0; count of bases not matched to a gene: 4. The CDR3 DNA reads as TGTGCCAGCAGCCCACAGGGGGCCCTGAACACTGAAGCTTTCTTT. Amino acids: CASSPQGALNTEAFF.

About this clone itself: This CDR3 is also generated by other DNA sequences in the sample. The CDR3: CASSSSSYNEQFF. DNA for the CDR3: TGTGCCAGCAGCTCTAGCTCCTACAATGAGCAGTTCTTC. The gene calls are TRBV7-2 and TRBJ2-1, with no clear D. The length of the CDR3 is 13 residues. The germline V and J ends were trimmed by 4 bases and 0 bases, with 4 bases remaining between them. CDR1 and CDR2 (germline): SGHTA, FQGNSA.

The CDR3 nucleotides read TGTGCCAGCAGTTGGACAGCCAATCAGCCCCAGCATTTT. Its translation is CASSWTANQPQHF. The chain couples TRBV27 to TRBJ1-5; maybe TRBD1 (6 bases). Trimming removed 4 bases from V and 3 bases from J, with 7 bases in between. CDR1 is MNHEY, CDR2 SMNVEV, per germline (reference sequence). The CDR3 runs to 13 residues.

This clone occurred once. The chain joins TRBV7-2 to TRBJ2-1; 8 bases line up with TRBD2. Looked up from germline, CDR1 is SGHTA and CDR2 is FQGNSA. CDR3 length: 17 residues. The trim removed 6 bases at V and 9 bases at J, leaving 19 bases unmatched. The CDR3 region is CASRPIPGGLVDSEQFF. The CDR3 bases are TGTGCCAGCAGACCTATACCGGGGGGACTAGTCGACAGTGAGCAGTTCTTC.

V usage is TRBV4-3 and J usage is TRBJ1-2; TRBD1 is a possible D gene (6 bases). Trimming cost V 1 base and J 1 base, with 7 bases left between them. Germline CDR1 LGHNA, CDR2 YSLEER. This CDR3 comprises 14 residues. The CDR3 DNA reads as TGCGCCAGCAGCCAAGGACAGGTTAACTATGGCTACACCTTC. It codes for CASSQGQVNYGYTF.

V and J are TRBV19 and TRBJ2-7; TRBD2 agrees at 9 bases. V dropped 9 bases and J dropped 2; count of bases not matched to a gene: 8. The CDR3 is made up of 14 amino acids. Germline V gives CDR1 LNHDA, CDR2 SQIVND (reference sequence). CDR3 coding DNA: TGTGCCAGCTCGACTAGCGGAAAACCCTACGAGCAGTACTTC. Amino acid sequence: CASSTSGKPYEQYF.

The chain links TRBV7-9 to TRBJ2-1; D might be TRBD2 (5 bases). Trimming took off 5 bases at V and 15 bases at J, with 17 bases between the two ends. The CDR3 has 12 amino acids. Germline loops: CDR1 SEHNR, CDR2 FQNEAQ (reference sequence). CDR3 in amino acids: CASSREARGGFF. The DNA of the CDR3 is TGTGCCAGCAGCAGAGAAGCTCGCGGAGGGTTCTTC.